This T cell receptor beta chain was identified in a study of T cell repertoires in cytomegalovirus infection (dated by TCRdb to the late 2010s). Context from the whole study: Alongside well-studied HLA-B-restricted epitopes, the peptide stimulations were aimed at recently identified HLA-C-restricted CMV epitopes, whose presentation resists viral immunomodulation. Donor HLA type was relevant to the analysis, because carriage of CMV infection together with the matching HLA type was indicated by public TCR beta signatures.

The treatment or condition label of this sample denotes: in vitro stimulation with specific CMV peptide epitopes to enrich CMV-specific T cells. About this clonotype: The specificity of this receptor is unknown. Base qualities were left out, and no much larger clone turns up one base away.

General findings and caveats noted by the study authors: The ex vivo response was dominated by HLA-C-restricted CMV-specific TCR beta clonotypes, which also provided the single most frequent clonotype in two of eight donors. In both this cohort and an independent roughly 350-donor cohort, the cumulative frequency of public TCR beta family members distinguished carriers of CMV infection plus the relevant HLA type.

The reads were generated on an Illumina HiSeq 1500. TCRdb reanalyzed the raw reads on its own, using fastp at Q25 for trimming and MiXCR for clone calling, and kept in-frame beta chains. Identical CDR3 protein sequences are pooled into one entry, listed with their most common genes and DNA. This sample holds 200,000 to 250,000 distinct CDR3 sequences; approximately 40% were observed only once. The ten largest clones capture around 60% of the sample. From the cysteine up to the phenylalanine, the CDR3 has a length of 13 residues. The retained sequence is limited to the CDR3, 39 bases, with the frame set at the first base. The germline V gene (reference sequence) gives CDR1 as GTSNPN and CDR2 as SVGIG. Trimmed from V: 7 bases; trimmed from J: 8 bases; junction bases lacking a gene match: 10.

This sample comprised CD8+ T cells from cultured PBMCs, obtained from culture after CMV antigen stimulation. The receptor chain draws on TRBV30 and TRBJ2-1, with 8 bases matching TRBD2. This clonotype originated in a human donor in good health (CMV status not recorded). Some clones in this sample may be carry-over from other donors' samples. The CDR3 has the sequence CASGLGGDDEQFF. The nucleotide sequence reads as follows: TGTGCCTCGGGACTAGGAGGCGACGATGAGCAGTTCTTC.